The next 13 T cell receptor beta chains were all read from a single sample in a study of shared clonotypes between healthy human individuals. The repertoire was sequenced with immunoSEQ multiplex PCR; TCRdb's copy has only in-frame clones and lacks some. The data show a few hundred thousand clones, less than 98% seen once. The sample taken for sequencing was naive CD4+ T cells sorted from blood. Subset given: CD45RA+ positively selected. The receptor set was obtained from a woman aged 25 to 39 in good health.

The chain is built from TRBV21-1 and TRBJ1-5; the tabulated D call, TRBD1, remains unverified against the DNA. TRBV21-1 is labeled a pseudogene. CDR3 size: 14 residues. CDR3 DNA: TGTGCCAACGCGGACAGGTTTAGCAATCAGCCCCAGCATTTT. This codes for CANADRFSNQPQHF.

In this sample, this clone turned up once. This chain connects TRBV4-2 to TRBJ2-2, with TRBD2 matching 9 bases. Germline V gene sequence: CDR1 LGHNA, CDR2 YNFKEQ. This CDR3 contains 17 residues. With 0 bases clipped from V and 7 bases from J, the junction kept 9 bases outside the gene matches. CDR3 sequence (DNA): TGTGCCAGCAGCCAAGATGGGGTAGCGGGAGTTAACGGGGAGCTGTTTTTT. As protein: CASSQDGVAGVNGELFF.

This chain uses TRBV7-9 with TRBJ1-3; tentatively, D is TRBD1 (6 bases). The CDR3 loop spans 14 amino acids. The V and J ends lost 6 bases and 4 bases respectively, with 13 bases between them. Germline assignment: CDR1 SEHNR and CDR2 FQNEAQ (reference sequence). The CDR3 DNA reads as TGTGCCAGCAGACAGGGATCTTCAGGAAACACCATATATTTT. Translated: CASRQGSSGNTIYF.

This chain uses TRBV28 with TRBJ2-7, with unresolved D. Germline V gives CDR1 MDHEN, CDR2 SYDVKM. The V end was cut by 5 bases, the J end by 2 bases, with 7 bases between. The CDR3 extends over 12 amino acids. The CDR3 reads CASSGAPYEQYF. The CDR3 DNA follows: TGTGCCAGCAGTGGAGCCCCCTACGAGCAGTACTTC. Full variable domain (rest looked up from reference TRBV28 and TRBJ2-7): DVKVTQSSRYLVKRTGEKVFLECVQDMDHENMFWYRQDPGLGLRLIYFSYDVKMKEKGDIPEGYSVSREKKERFSLILESASTNQTSMYLCASSGAPYEQYFGPGTRLTVT.

The chain links TRBV15 to TRBJ1-6; D unresolved. CDR1 is LNHNV and CDR2 is YYDKDF in the germline V gene (reference sequence). Deletions cut 0 bases from V and 7 bases from J, with 7 bases between. The CDR3 is made up of 14 amino acids. The CDR3 region is CATSRDTGNSPLHF. The DNA of the CDR3 is TGTGCCACCAGCAGAGATACCGGGAATTCACCCCTCCACTTT.

Concerning this clone: Other DNA variants within this sample encode the same CDR3. The chain couples TRBV6-1 to TRBJ2-7; D is undetermined. This CDR3 spans 13 amino acids. V was pared by 5 bases and J by 2 bases, with 10 bases between. Germline V gene lookup returns CDR1 MNHNS and CDR2 SASEGT. CDR3 region: CASSLGVPYEQYF. CDR3 sequence (DNA): TGTGCCAGCAGTCTAGGTGTTCCCTACGAGCAGTACTTC.

V usage is TRBV19 and J usage is TRBJ1-4; D is unresolved. V lost 3 bases and J 5 bases, leaving 13 bases between the germline ends. Germline V gene data show CDR1 as LNHDA and CDR2 as SQIVND (reference sequence). CDR3 size: 15 residues. The CDR3 nucleotides are TGTGCCAGTAGTATCCTGGCAGGAGCGAATGAAAAACTGTTTTTT. It encodes CASSILAGANEKLFF.

The rearrangement joins TRBV19 to TRBJ2-3; the D call may be TRBD1 or TRBD2 (5 bases each). V gave up 7 bases and J gave up 3 bases, with 17 bases separating them. The CDR3 loop spans 15 amino acids. From germline, CDR1 is LNHDA and CDR2 SQIVND (reference sequence). CDR3 sequence reads: CASTMGLAETDTQYF. DNA of the CDR3: TGTGCCAGTACTATGGGGCTAGCAGAGACAGATACGCAGTATTTT.

This clone appeared a single time. This sequence joins TRBV19 and TRBJ2-2, with 7 bases that match TRBD2. This CDR3 region has 16 residues. Germline V lookup: CDR1 LNHDA, CDR2 SQIVND (reference sequence). With V trimmed by 3 bases and J by 5 bases, 9 bases remained unmatched. CDR3 region: CASSIQGLVRTGELFF. The CDR3 bases are TGTGCCAGTAGTATTCAAGGACTAGTGAGGACCGGGGAGCTGTTTTTT.

This clone was picked up a small number of times. J is TRBJ1-1 and V is TRBV7-2; possibly TRBD1 for D (5 bases). Germline CDR1 reads SGHTA; CDR2 reads FQGNSA. The V end was cut by 5 bases, the J end by 1 base, with 8 bases between. The CDR3 runs 13 residues. The CDR3 protein is CASSKQANTEAFF. CDR3 nucleotide sequence: TGTGCCAGCAGCAAACAGGCGAACACTGAAGCTTTCTTT.

The chain carries TRBV7-2 and TRBJ2-7; D gene ambiguous. CDR1 and CDR2 (germline): SGHTA, FQGNSA. CDR3 length: 15 residues. Trimming took off 0 bases at V and 2 bases at J, with 11 bases between the two ends. CDR3 in amino acids: CASSLASGGAYEQYF. In DNA, the CDR3 is TGTGCCAGCAGCTTAGCGTCAGGCGGTGCCTACGAGCAGTACTTC.

This chain uses TRBV6-1 with TRBJ1-5; 8 bases fit TRBD1. After removal of 6 bases from V and 7 bases from J, the junction contained 5 bases not matched to a gene. The V gene's germline CDR1 is MNHNS and CDR2 SASEGT. This CDR3 spans 13 amino acids. The CDR3 bases are TGTGCCAGCAGCACACAGGGGGGACAGCCCCAGCATTTT. Its protein is CASSTQGGQPQHF.

This rearrangement joins TRBV6-5 to TRBJ1-5; D not resolved. V dropped 0 bases and J dropped 11 bases, with 14 bases sitting between them. Germline lookup yields CDR1 MNHEY and CDR2 SVGAGI. The length of the CDR3 is 14 residues. The CDR3 sequence: CASSYSSGDRAQHF. The CDR3 nucleotides read TGTGCCAGCAGTTACTCATCCGGGGATAGGGCCCAGCATTTT.